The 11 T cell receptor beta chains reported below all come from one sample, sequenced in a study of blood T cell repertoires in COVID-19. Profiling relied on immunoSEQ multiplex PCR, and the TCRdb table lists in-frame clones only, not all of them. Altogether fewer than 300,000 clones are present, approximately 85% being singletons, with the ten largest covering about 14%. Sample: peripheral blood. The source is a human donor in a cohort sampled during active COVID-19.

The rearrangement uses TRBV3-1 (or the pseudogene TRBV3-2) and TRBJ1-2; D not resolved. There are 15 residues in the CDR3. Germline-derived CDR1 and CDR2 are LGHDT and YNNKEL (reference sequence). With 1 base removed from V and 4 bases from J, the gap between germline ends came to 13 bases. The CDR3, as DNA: TGTGCCAGCAGCCAAGCCCCCGGGTCCCCCTATGGCTACACCTTC. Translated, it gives CASSQAPGSPYGYTF.

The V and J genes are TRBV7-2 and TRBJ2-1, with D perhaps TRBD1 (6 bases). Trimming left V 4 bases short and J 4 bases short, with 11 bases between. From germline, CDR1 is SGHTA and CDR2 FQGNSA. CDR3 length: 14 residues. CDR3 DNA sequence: TGTGCCAGCAGCTCAACAGGGCGTTACAATGAGCAGTTCTTC. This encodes CASSSTGRYNEQFF.

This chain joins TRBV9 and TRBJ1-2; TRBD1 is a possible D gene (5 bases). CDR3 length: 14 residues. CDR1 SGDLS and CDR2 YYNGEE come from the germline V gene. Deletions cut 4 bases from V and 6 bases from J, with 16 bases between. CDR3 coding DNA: TGTGCCAGCAGCCTTCGCGTATCAGGGAATGGCTACACCTTC. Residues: CASSLRVSGNGYTF. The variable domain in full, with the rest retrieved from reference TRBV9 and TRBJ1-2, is DSGVTQTPKHLITATGQRVTLRCSPRSGDLSVYWYQQSLDQGLQFLIQYYNGEERAKGNILERFSAQQFPDLHSELNLSSLELGDSALYFCASSLRVSGNGYTFGSGTRLTVV.

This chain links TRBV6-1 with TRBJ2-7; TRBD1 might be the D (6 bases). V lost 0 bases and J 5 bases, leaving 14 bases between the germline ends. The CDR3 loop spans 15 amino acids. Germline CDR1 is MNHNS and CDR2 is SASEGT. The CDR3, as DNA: TGTGCCAGCAGTGAAGCGGGGGCCAGGGCCCACGAGCAGTACTTC. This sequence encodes CASSEAGARAHEQYF.

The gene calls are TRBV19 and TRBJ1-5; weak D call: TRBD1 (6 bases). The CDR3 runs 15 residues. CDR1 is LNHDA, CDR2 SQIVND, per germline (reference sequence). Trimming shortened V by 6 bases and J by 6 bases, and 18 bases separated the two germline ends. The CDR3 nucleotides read TGTGCCAGTAGGGAACAGGGAAATTTCGGTCAGCCCCAGCATTTT. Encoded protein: CASREQGNFGQPQHF.

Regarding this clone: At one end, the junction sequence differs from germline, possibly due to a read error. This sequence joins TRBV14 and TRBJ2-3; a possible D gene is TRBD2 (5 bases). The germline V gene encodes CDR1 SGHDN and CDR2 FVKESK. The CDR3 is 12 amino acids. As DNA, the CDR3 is TGTACCAGCAGCCAAGAGCGGATTACGCAGTATTTT. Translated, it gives CTSSQERITQYF.

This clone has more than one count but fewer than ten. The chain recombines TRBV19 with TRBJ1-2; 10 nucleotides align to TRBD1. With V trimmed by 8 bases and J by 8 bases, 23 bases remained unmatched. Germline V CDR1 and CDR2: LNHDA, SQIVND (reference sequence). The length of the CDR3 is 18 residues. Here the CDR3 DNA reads TGTGCCAGTTCAACTTTAAGCCGGGACAGGGGACGAACGGAGGGCTACACCTTC. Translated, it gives CASSTLSRDRGRTEGYTF. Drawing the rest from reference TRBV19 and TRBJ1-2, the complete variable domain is DGGITQSPKYLFRKEGQNVTLSCEQNLNHDAMYWYRQDPGQGLRLIYYSQIVNDFQKGDIAEGYSVSREKKESFPLTVTSAQKNPTAFYLCASSTLSRDRGRTEGYTFGSGTRLTVV.

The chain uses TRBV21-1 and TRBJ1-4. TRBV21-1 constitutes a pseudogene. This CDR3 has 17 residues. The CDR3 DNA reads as TGTGCCAGCAGCAGACTACCCCAGTTAGTGACTAATGAAAAACTGTTTTTT. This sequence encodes CASSRLPQLVTNEKLFF.

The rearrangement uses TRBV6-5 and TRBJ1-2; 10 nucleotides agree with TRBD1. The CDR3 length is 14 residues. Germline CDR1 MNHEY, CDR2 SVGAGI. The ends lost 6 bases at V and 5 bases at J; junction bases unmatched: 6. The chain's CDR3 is CASRAADRGYGYTF. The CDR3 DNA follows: TGTGCCAGCAGAGCAGCGGACAGGGGGTATGGCTACACCTTC.

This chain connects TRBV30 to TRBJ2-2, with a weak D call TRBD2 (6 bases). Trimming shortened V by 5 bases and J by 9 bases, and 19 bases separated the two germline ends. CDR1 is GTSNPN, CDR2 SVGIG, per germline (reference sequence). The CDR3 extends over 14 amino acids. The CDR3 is CAWQRLRRGRELFF. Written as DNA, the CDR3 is TGTGCCTGGCAAAGACTCAGGCGGGGTAGGGAGCTGTTTTTT.

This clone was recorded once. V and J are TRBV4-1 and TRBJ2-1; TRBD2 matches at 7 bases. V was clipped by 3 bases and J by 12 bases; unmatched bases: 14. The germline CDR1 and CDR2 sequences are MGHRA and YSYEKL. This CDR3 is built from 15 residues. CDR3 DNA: TGCGCCAGCAGCCAGTTTCCGACTAGCCCGCTGGGGCAGTTCTTC. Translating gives CASSQFPTSPLGQFF.